This T cell receptor beta chain is drawn from a study of early T cells in non-severe SARS-CoV-2 infection. TCRdb processed the 5' RACE reads anew with MiXCR; each CDR3 protein has one entry. The table shows 85,000 to 100,000 distinct CDR3 sequences, with about 10% occurring only once. The CDR3 has 15 residues. Germline V gene sequence: CDR1 MNHNY, CDR2 SVGAGI (reference sequence). V was trimmed by 6 bases and J by 5 bases, leaving 18 bases between them. The chain links TRBV6-6 to TRBJ2-3; the D gene could be TRBD1 or TRBD2 (6 bases each). The receptor was isolated from an adult who was a healthcare worker with PCR-confirmed SARS-CoV-2 infection or an uninfected control (not recorded which). The specimen was whole blood. CDR3 amino acids: CASSRRGGAGDTQYF. CDR3 DNA sequence: TGTGCCAGCAGCCGAAGAGGGGGAGCGGGAGATACGCAGTATTTT.